The T cell receptor beta chain described here comes from a study of vaccination effects on CD4 cells after COVID-19. Study-wide context: Samples collected post-vaccine were obtained a median of 72 days after the second dose.

Ahead of sequencing, the ViraFEST assay grew antigen-specific CD4+ T cells using viral peptide pools. Following 10 days of culture, CD4+ T cells were isolated. Participants were vaccinated with two doses of either the BNT162b2 or mRNA-1273 vaccine. The study found no prior SARS-CoV-2 infection in the vaccine recipients, who tested negative for nucleocapsid antibodies. In this sample, this clone turned up a few times. Its antigen remains unknown. Assay: immunoSEQ multiplex PCR; the TCRdb copy retains only in-frame clones and omits some. This sample has under 80,000 clones; around 73% occur once, and the top ten carry about 1.2%. V shed 3 bases, J shed 3 bases, and the junction held 4 bases outside the gene matches. The germline V gene has CDR1 SGDLS and CDR2 YYNGEE. CDR3 length: 15 residues.

V gene TRBV9 combines with J gene TRBJ1-5, with 9 bases lining up with TRBD1. The sample was CD4+ T cells from PBMCs cultured with HCoV-229E spike peptides, taken after COVID-19 vaccination. The receptor comes from a human donor who received a COVID-19 vaccine. CDR3 residues: CASSGTGGLNQPQHF. The CDR3 region has the DNA TGTGCCAGCAGCGGTACAGGGGGCCTCAATCAGCCCCAGCATTTT.